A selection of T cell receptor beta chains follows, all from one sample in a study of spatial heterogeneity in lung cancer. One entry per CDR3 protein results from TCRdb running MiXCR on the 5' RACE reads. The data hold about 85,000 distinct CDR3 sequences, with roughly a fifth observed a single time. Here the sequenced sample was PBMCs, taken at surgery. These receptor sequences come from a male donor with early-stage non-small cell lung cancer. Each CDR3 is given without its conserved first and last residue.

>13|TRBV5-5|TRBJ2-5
ASSLRGQKQETQY
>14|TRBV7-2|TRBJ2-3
ASSLVVSVGQITQY
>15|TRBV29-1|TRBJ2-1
SGRLAGEILPYNEQF
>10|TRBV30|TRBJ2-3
AWSVGAETQY
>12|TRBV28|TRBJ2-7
ASRSVAGGYEQY
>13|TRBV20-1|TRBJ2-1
SARAGLAGDNEQF
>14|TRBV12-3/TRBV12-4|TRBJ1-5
ASSESQGAGHQPQH
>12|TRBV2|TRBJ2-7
ASSEVTRGDEQY
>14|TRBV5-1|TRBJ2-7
ASSLAMGAQSYEQY
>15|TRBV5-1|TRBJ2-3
ASSHFTRDRATDTQY
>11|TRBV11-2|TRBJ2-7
ASSLGEETEQY
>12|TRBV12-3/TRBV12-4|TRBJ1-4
ASSLGHPNEKLF
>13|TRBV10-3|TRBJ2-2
AIAAGGPRTGELF
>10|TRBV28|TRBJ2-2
ASSPITGELF
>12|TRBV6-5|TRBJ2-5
ASSYRTGEETQY
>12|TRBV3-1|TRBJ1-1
ASSQDTLNTEAF
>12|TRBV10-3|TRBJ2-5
AISRTETQETQY
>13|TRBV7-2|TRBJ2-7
ASSLGTGISYEQY
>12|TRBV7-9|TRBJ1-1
ASSLSTMNTEAF
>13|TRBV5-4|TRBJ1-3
ASSFGASSGNTIY
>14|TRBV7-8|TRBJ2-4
ASSAGLRLAKNIQY
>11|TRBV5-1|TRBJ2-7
ASTTPGQSEQY
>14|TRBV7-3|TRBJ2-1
ASSPEPPGLNNEQF
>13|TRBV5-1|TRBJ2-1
ASSSDRASYNEQF
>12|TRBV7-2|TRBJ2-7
ASSPRQSSYEQY
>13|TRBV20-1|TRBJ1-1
SARDQGAPGTEAF
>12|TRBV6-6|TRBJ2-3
ASSPMGAGDTQY
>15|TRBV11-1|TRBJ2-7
ASSFVQDRTGSYEQY
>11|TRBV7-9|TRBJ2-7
ASSLAVSYEQY
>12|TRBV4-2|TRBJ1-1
ASSQGQLNTEAF
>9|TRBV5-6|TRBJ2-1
VSSFGQEEF
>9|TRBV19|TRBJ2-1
ASRGQLEQF
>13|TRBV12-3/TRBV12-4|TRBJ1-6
ASTMTGRGHSPLH
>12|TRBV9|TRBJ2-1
ASSVDFSNNEQF
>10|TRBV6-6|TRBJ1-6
ASSPADSPLH
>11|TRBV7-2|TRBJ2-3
ASRPPNVDTQY
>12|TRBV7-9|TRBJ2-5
ASSSAGGKETQY